The 11 T cell receptor beta chains below were found in one sample sequenced in a study of tumor and adjacent non-tumor tissue in lung cancer. Three rounds of nested PCR, following a modified ARM-PCR protocol, produced the TCRbeta library. Each CDR3 protein gets one entry after TCRdb re-called the multiplex PCR reads with MiXCR. This repertoire shows 110,000 or so distinct CDR3 sequences, over 55% found once; its top ten account for around 20%. This sample's RNA came from whole unsorted tissue. More than 3 cm separated this lung sample from the edge of the tumor. Sequencing input: distant non-tumor lung tissue. The origin of the receptors is a man between 60 and 70 years old with non-small cell lung cancer.

V and J are TRBV7-9 and TRBJ1-1; D is ambiguous. CDR1 is SEHNR and CDR2 is FQNEAQ in the germline V gene (reference sequence). This CDR3 has 13 residues. V dropped 7 bases and J dropped 3 bases, with 12 bases sitting between them. CDR3 region: CASNFSRYTEAFF. CDR3 nucleotides: TGTGCCAGCAACTTCAGCCGATACACTGAAGCTTTCTTT.

This clonotype was picked up many times. The chain couples TRBV6-1 to TRBJ2-1; 10 bases line up with TRBD2. The CDR3 totals 15 residues. V lost 7 bases and J lost 9; bases outside the gene matches: 12. Germline V gene sequence: CDR1 MNHNS, CDR2 SASEGT. The CDR3 sequence is CASNWSAGGPSEQFF. The CDR3, as DNA: TGTGCCAGCAACTGGTCAGCGGGAGGGCCTAGTGAGCAGTTCTTC.

This clonotype was seen many times. The V and J genes are TRBV7-9 and TRBJ2-1, with D uncertain. CDR1 SEHNR and CDR2 FQNEAQ come from the germline V gene (reference sequence). Trimming cost V 5 bases and J 1 base, with 9 bases left between them. The length of the CDR3 is 14 residues. CDR3 nucleotides: TGTGCCAGCAGCCCCGTCCAGTCCTACAATGAGCAGTTCTTC. Translated: CASSPVQSYNEQFF.

Comments on this clonotype: The junction and the germline gene differ at one end; a read error may be behind it. The chain joins TRBV11-3 to TRBJ2-7, with D tentatively TRBD2 (6 bases). The CDR3 is 14 residues long. Germline V CDR1 and CDR2: SGHNT, YENEEA. The CDR3 loop is CACSLELASGEQYF. As DNA, the CDR3 is TGCGCCTGCAGCTTGGAGCTAGCGTCGGGGGAGCAGTACTTC.

This clonotype came up many times. The rearrangement joins TRBV19 to TRBJ2-5, with TRBD1 matching 7 bases. Per germline, CDR1 LNHDA and CDR2 SQIVND (reference sequence). Losses at the gene ends were 7 bases for V and 1 base for J; bases not matched to a gene: 18. This CDR3 is 18 amino acids long. In nucleotides, the CDR3 is TGTGCCAGTACCCAAAGGGGGCAGGAGTTTATGGGCCAAGAGACCCAGTACTTC. This gives the protein CASTQRGQEFMGQETQYF.

Comment on this clonotype: A much larger clone is a single base away; this may be a read error. This chain uses TRBV30 with TRBJ2-1; 7 nucleotides match TRBD2. The length of the CDR3 is 13 residues. Germline CDR1 GTSNPN, CDR2 SVGIG (reference sequence). The CDR3 DNA reads as TGTGTCTGGAACCCACTAGCGCACAATGAGCAGTTCTTC. Translation gives CVWNPLAHNEQFF.

As regards this clonotype: This may be a read error, as it is one base from a much larger clone. The chain carries TRBV12-5 and TRBJ2-1; 7 positions agree with TRBD2. This CDR3 comprises 18 residues. Germline-derived CDR1 and CDR2 are LGHNT and FRNRAP. V lost 7 bases, J lost 0 bases, and 15 bases stayed unmatched. The CDR3 DNA reads as TGTGCTAGTGATCAAACTCGTAGCGGGCCGAGCTCCTACAATGAGCAGTTCTTC. This translates into CASDQTRSGPSSYNEQFF.

The rearrangement uses TRBV20-1 and TRBJ2-3; maybe TRBD2 (5 bases). V dropped 3 bases and J dropped 8 bases, with 18 bases sitting between them. Germline V gene lookup returns CDR1 DFQATT and CDR2 SNEGSKA (reference sequence). The CDR3 has 14 amino acids. CDR3 region: CSARTTSGSGTQYF. DNA for the CDR3: TGCAGTGCTAGGACTACCTCGGGGTCAGGTACGCAGTATTTT.

Details on this clonotype: An end of the junction does not agree with germline; a read error may underlie this. CDR3 sequence reads: CASSILAGGVNVQFF. The CDR3 nucleotides are TGTGCCAGCAGTATACTAGCGGGAGGGGTAAATGTGCAGTTCTTC. The chain recombines TRBV28 with TRBJ2-1, with 13 bases identical to TRBD2. CDR1 is MDHEN, CDR2 SYDVKM, per germline. The CDR3 runs 15 residues.

This clonotype occurred once. The conserved phenylalanine or tryptophan is not found at the CDR3 terminus, so this likely reflects a read error. The chain couples TRBV11-3 to TRBJ2-7; 8 bases line up with TRBD2. Per the germline V gene, CDR1 is SGHNT and CDR2 is YENEEA. CDR3 size: 15 residues. The CDR3 reads CSSRRASGSSYEQYL. Written as DNA, the CDR3 is TGTTCCAGTAGGAGGGCCAGCGGGAGCTCCTACGAGCAGTACTTA.

The chain uses TRBV6-5 and TRBJ2-1, with TRBD2 matching 7 bases. V was clipped by 5 bases and J by 4 bases; unmatched bases: 8. Per the germline V gene, CDR1 is MNHEY and CDR2 is SVGAGI. The CDR3 loop spans 15 amino acids. The CDR3 DNA reads TGTGCCAGCAGTAGAGCGCGGGAGCTATACAATGAGCAGTTCTTC. As protein: CASSRARELYNEQFF.